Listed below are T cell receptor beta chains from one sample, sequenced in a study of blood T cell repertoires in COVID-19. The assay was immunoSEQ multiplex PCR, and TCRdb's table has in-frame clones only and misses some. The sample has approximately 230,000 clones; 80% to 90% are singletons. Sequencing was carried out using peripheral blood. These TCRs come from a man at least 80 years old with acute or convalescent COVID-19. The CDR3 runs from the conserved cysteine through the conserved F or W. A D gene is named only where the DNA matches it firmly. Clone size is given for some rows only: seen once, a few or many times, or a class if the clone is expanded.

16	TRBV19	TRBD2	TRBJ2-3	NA	TGTGCCAGTAGTATAGCCATGGGACTAGCAGGAAATACGCAGTATTTT	CASSIAMGLAGNTQYF
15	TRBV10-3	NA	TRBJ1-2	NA	TGTGCCATCAGTGAAGGTCGACAGAGACTTTATGGCTACACCTTC	CAISEGRQRLYGYTF
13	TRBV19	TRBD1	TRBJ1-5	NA	TGTGCCAGTTCTACAGGGGTCCTTCAGCCCCAGCATTTT	CASSTGVLQPQHF
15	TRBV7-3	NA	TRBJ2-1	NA	TGTGCCAGCAGCTCCTCCGGGACTCGGTACAATGAGCAGTTCTTC	CASSSSGTRYNEQFF
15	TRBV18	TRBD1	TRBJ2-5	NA	TGTGCCAGCTCACTGAAAGGACAGGGATATGAGACCCAGTACTTC	CASSLKGQGYETQYF
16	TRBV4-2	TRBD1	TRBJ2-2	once	TGTGCCAGCAGCCAAGCCGAGACAGGGGGCACCGGGGAGCTGTTTTTT	CASSQAETGGTGELFF
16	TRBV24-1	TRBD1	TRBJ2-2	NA	TGTGCCACCAGTTACCTGGGACAGGGGAACACCGGGGAGCTGTTTTTT	CATSYLGQGNTGELFF
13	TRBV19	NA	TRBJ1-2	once	TGTGCCAGTAGACCACAGTACCTCTATGGCTACACCTTC	CASRPQYLYGYTF
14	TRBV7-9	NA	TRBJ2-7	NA	TGTGCCAGCAGCTTAGAAGGGGGTACCCACGAGCAGTACTTC	CASSLEGGTHEQYF
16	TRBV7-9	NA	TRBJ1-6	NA	TGTGCCAGCAGCTTAGGGGGCGGCCGCCGGGAGTCACCCCTCCACTTT	CASSLGGGRRESPLHF
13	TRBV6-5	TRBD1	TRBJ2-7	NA	TGTGCCAGCGGGAGACAGGGCTCCTACGAGCAGTACTTC	CASGRQGSYEQYF
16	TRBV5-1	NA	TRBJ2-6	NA	TGCGCCAGCAGCTTGGCCTTAGCCTCTGGGGCCAACGTCCTGACTTTC	CASSLALASGANVLTF
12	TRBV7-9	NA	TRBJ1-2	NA	TGTGCCAGCAGCTTAGGTGGCGGGCTTGGCACCTTC	CASSLGGGLGTF
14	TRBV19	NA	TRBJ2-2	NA	TGTGCCAGTAGGCGATCAACGAACACCGGGGAGCTGTTTTTT	CASRRSTNTGELFF
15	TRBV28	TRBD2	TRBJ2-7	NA	TGTGCCAGCCGGGCCGGGGGGGAGAGCCCCTACGAGCAGTACTTC	CASRAGGESPYEQYF
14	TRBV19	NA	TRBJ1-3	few	TGTGCCAGTATACGGGTCCCCTCTGGAAACACCATATATTTT	CASIRVPSGNTIYF
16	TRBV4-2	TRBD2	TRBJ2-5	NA	TGTGCCAGCAGCCAAGGAAGTAGCGGGAGTCAAGAGACCCAGTACTTC	CASSQGSSGSQETQYF
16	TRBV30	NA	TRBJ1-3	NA	TGTGCCTGGAGTCCCGTTGGCAGAGGCTCTGGAAACACCATATATTTT	CAWSPVGRGSGNTIYF
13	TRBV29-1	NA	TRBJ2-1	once	TGCAGCGTTGAAGTCTGGACTTTCAATGAGCAGTTCTTC	CSVEVWTFNEQFF
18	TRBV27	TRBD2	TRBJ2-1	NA	TGTGCCAGCAGTCCCAACCTAATAGCGGGAGACTCCTACAATGAGCAGTTCTTC	CASSPNLIAGDSYNEQFF
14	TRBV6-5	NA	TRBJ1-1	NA	TGTGCCAGCCTTAAGTGGGGGGGGCCTATGAAAGCTTTCTTT	CASLKWGGPMKAFF
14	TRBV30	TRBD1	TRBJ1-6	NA	TGTGCCTGGAGCTTGGGACAGGGAGGTTCACCCCTCCACTTT	CAWSLGQGGSPLHF
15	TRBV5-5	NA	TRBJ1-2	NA	TGTGCCAGCAGCTTGGACCCGGGACACAACTATGGCTACACCTTC	CASSLDPGHNYGYTF
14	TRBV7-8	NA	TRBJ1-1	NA	TGTGCCAGCAGCTTGGGGGGGGCGAACACTGAAGCTTTCTTT	CASSLGGANTEAFF
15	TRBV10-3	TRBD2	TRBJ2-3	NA	TGTGCCATCAAATCGGGAGCGGGGACCCCAGATACGCAGTATTTT	CAIKSGAGTPDTQYF
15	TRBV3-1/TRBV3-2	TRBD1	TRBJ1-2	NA	TGTGCCAGCAGCCAAGATAGGGGCAGGGGGACGGACTACACCTTC	CASSQDRGRGTDYTF
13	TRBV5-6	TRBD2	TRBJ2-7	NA	TGTGCCAGCAGCTTGTTGCGGGGGAACGAGCAGTACTTC	CASSLLRGNEQYF
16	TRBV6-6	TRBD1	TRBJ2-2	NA	TGTGCCAGCAGTTACACGACAGGGTTTTACACCGGGGAGCTGTTTTTT	CASSYTTGFYTGELFF
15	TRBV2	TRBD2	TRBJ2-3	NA	TGTGCCAGCACGGGCGGGAGCTCTTGGGGAGATACGCAGTATTTT	CASTGGSSWGDTQYF
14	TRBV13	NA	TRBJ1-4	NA	TGTGCCAGCTCTACGAGGACAGCTCTTGGGAAACTGTTTTTT	CASSTRTALGKLFF
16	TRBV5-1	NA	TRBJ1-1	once	TGCGCCAGCAGCTTGGCCGTCTGGGGCACCAACACTGAAGCTTTCTTT	CASSLAVWGTNTEAFF
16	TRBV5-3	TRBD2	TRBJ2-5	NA	TGTGCCAGAAGCCCCGGACTAGCGGGAGGGATGGAGACCCAGTACTTC	CARSPGLAGGMETQYF
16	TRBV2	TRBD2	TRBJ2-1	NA	TGTGCCAGCAGCCGCCTAGCGGGAGGACCCTACAATGAGCAGTTCTTC	CASSRLAGGPYNEQFF
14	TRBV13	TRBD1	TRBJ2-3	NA	TGTGCCAGCAGCTCCCGGGACAGGGCAGATACGCAGTATTTT	CASSSRDRADTQYF
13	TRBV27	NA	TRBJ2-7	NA	TGTGCCAGCGGATTTCACCCAAGGGAGGAGCAGTACTTC	CASGFHPREEQYF
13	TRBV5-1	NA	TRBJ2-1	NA	TGCGCCAGCAGCCTGACAGAATACAATGAGCAGTTCTTC	CASSLTEYNEQFF
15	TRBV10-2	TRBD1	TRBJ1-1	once	TGCGCCAGCAGTGTCGCAGGGGGCTTTGCAGCTGAAGCTTTCTTT	CASSVAGGFAAEAFF
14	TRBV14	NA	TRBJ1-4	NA	TGTGCCAGCAGCCAAGATCTCTACAGTGAAAAACTGTTTTTT	CASSQDLYSEKLFF
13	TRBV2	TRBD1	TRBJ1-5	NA	TGTGCCAGCACAGGGGGCGAGGGTCAGCCCCAGCATTTT	CASTGGEGQPQHF
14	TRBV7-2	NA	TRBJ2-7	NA	TGTGCCAGCAGCTTCCCCGGGGGAACCTACGAGCAGTACTTC	CASSFPGGTYEQYF
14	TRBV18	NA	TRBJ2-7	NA	TGTGCCAGCTCACCCAAACAGATTGGAAACGAGCAGTACTTC	CASSPKQIGNEQYF
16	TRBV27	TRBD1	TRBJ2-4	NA	TGTGCCAGCAGAGCCACAGGGGCGATATCCAAAAACATTCAGTACTTC	CASRATGAISKNIQYF
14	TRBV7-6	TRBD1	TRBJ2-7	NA	TGTGCCAGCAGCTTAGGGGGACAGGGAGACGAGCAGTACTTC	CASSLGGQGDEQYF
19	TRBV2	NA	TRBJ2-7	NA	TGTGCCAGCAGGACACGGACAGGGACTGTTGCGGGAGTTACCTACGAGCAGTACTTC	CASRTRTGTVAGVTYEQYF